The rows below give T cell receptor beta chains drawn from one sample of a study of glioma-infiltrating T cells after dendritic cell vaccination. The table came from immunoSEQ multiplex PCR; TCRdb's copy has only in-frame clones and leaves some out. The table includes approximately 92,000 clones, about 85% detected once. The sample in question was blood, obtained after dendritic cell vaccination. The receptors were gathered from a human donor with glioblastoma. The CDR3 runs from the conserved cysteine through the conserved F or W. D genes are given only for firm matches. Clone size is shown for a subset of rows, as once, few, many or a class of expanded clone.

d_call	j_call	v_call	clone_size	cdr3_nt	cdr3_aa
TRBD1	TRBJ2-7	TRBV27	NA	TGTGCCAGCAGTTTCAGAAAGCCGGGACAGAGCTCCTACGAGCAGTACTTC	CASSFRKPGQSSYEQYF
TRBD1	TRBJ2-7	TRBV6-5	NA	TGTGCCAGCAAGATCGGACAGGGGTCCTACGAGCAGTACTTC	CASKIGQGSYEQYF
NA	TRBJ1-5	TRBV6-5	NA	TGTGCCAGCAGTCGTGACAGGTTAGGTCAGCCCCAGCATTTT	CASSRDRLGQPQHF
NA	TRBJ2-7	TRBV11-2	NA	TGTGCCAGCAGCTTAGTGGGGGCCATTTCCTACGAGCAGTACTTC	CASSLVGAISYEQYF
NA	TRBJ1-1	TRBV5-1	NA	TGCGCCAGCAGCTTGGGGTCGGTAATGAACACTGAAGCTTTCTTT	CASSLGSVMNTEAFF
NA	TRBJ1-6	TRBV4-1	few	TGCGCCAGCAGCCAAGGGACAGTGTATAATTCACCCCTCCACTTT	CASSQGTVYNSPLHF
NA	TRBJ2-1	TRBV5-1	NA	TGCGCCAGCAGCGCATACGGGACTGATGAGCAGTTCTTC	CASSAYGTDEQFF
NA	TRBJ2-7	TRBV2	NA	TGTGCCAGCATCGGCGGGACCACGTCCTCCTACGAGCAGTACTTC	CASIGGTTSSYEQYF
NA	TRBJ2-5	TRBV6-1	few	TGTGCCAGCAGTGAAAGGGCGGAGGGAGAGACCCAGTACTTC	CASSERAEGETQYF
TRBD1	TRBJ2-7	TRBV5-1	NA	TGCGCCAGCAGCTTGCACCCGGGACAGGGCTCCGAGCAGTACTTC	CASSLHPGQGSEQYF